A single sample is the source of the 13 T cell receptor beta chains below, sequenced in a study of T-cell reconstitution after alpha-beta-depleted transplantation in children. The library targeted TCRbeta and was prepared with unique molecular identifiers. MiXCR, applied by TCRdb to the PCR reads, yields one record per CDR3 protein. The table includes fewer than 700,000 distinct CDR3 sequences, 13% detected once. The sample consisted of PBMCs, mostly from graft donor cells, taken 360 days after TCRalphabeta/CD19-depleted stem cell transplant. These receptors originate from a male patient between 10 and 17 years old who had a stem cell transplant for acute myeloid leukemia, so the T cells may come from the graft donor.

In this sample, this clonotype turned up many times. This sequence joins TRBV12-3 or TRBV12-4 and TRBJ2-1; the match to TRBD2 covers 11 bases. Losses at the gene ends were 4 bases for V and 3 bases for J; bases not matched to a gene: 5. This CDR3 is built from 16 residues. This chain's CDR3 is CASSSPGLADYNEQFF. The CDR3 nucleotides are TGTGCCAGCAGTTCGCCGGGACTAGCGGACTACAATGAGCAGTTCTTC.

CDR3 sequence (DNA): TGTGCCAGCAGCTTAGCTTGGACAGGGATCCACGAGCAGTACTTC. The encoded protein is CASSLAWTGIHEQYF. V gene TRBV11-1 combines with J gene TRBJ2-7; 8 nucleotides line up with TRBD1. V lost 0 bases to trimming and J lost 5 bases; unmatched junction nucleotides: 6. The CDR3 length is 15 residues. Per germline, CDR1 SGHAT and CDR2 FQDESV (reference sequence).

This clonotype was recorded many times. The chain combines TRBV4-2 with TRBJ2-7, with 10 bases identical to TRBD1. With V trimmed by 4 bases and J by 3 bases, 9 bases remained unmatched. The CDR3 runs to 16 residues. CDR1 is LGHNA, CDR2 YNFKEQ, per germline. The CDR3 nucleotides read TGTGCCAGCAGCCTGCAGGTGGGGACAGGGGTCTACGAGCAGTACTTC. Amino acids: CASSLQVGTGVYEQYF.

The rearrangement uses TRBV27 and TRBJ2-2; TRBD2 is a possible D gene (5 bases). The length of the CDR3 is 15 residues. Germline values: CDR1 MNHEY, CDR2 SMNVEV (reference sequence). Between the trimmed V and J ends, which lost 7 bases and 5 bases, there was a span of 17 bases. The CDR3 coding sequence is TGTGCCAGCAATCGCGGGCTAGGTGGGACCGGGGAGCTGTTTTTT. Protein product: CASNRGLGGTGELFF.

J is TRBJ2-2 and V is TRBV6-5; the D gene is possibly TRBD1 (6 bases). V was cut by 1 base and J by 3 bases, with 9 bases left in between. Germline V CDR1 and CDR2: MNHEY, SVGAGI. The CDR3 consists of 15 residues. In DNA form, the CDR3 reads TGTGCCAGCAGTTACTGGGGGCCGGACACCGGGGAGCTGTTTTTT. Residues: CASSYWGPDTGELFF.

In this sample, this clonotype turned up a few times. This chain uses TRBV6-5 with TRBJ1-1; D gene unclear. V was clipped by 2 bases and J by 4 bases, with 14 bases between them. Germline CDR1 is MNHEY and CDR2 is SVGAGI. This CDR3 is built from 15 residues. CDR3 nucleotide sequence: TGTGCCAGCAGTTACCCTTTTAAGGGAGGCACTGAAGCTTTCTTT. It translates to CASSYPFKGGTEAFF.

CDR3 residues: CASSSPLAGGRNEQFF. CDR3 sequence (DNA): TGTGCCAGCAGCTCCCCCCTAGCGGGAGGGCGGAATGAGCAGTTCTTC. V is TRBV6-1 and J is TRBJ2-1; 12 bases match TRBD2. The CDR3 is made up of 16 amino acids. Per the germline V gene, CDR1 is MNHNS and CDR2 is SASEGT. The junction had 10 bases not matched to a gene; V was cut back by 6 bases and J by 7 bases.

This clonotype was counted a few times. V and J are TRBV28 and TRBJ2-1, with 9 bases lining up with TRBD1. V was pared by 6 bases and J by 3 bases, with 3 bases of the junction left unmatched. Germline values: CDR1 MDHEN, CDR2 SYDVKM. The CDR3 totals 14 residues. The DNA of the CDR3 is TGTGCCAGCAGACAGGGGGCCTACTACAATGAGCAGTTCTTC. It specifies CASRQGAYYNEQFF.

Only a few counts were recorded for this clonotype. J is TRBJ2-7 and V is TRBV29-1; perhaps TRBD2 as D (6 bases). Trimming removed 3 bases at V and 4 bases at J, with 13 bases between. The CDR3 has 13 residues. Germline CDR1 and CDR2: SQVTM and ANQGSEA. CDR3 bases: TGCAGCGTTGAGGGCAGGGCGGGATACGAGCAGTACTTC. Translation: CSVEGRAGYEQYF.

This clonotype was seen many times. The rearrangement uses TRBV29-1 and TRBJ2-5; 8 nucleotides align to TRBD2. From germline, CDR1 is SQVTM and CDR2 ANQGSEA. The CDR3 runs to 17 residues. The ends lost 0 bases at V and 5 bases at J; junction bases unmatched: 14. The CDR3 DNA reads TGCAGCGTTGAAGATCTTCCAGCGGGAGTGAGAAGGGAGACCCAGTACTTC. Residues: CSVEDLPAGVRRETQYF.

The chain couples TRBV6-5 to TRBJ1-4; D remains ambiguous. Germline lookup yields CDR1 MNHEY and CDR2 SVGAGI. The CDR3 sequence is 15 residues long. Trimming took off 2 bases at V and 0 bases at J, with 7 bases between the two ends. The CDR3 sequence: CASSYGVATNEKLFF. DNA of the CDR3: TGTGCCAGCAGTTACGGGGTAGCAACTAATGAAAAACTGTTTTTT.

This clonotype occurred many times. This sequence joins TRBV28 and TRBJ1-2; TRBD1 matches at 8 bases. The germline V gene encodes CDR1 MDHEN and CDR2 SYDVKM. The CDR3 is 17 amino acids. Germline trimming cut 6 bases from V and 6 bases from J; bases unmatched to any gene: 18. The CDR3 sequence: CASSSRETGVLSDGYTF. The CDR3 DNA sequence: TGTGCCAGCAGCTCGAGGGAGACAGGGGTTTTGTCTGATGGCTACACCTTC.

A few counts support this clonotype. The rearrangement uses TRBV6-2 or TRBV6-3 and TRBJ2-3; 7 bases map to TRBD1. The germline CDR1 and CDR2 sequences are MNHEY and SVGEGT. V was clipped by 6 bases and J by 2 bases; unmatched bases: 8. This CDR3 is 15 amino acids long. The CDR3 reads CASSRGQAVTDTQYF. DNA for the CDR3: TGTGCCAGCAGCCGTGGACAGGCGGTCACAGATACGCAGTATTTT.